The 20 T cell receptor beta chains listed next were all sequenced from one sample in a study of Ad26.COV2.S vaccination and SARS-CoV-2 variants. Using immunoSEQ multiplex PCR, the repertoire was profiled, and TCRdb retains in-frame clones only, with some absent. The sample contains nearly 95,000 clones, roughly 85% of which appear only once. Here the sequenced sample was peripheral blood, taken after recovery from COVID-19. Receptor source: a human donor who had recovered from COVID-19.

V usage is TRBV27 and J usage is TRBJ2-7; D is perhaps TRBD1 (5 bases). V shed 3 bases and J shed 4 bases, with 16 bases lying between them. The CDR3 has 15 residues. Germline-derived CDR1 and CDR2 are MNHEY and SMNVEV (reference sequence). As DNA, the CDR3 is TGTGCCAGCAGTTTCCTGGTAGGGGTCCAATACGAGCAGTACTTC. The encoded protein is CASSFLVGVQYEQYF.

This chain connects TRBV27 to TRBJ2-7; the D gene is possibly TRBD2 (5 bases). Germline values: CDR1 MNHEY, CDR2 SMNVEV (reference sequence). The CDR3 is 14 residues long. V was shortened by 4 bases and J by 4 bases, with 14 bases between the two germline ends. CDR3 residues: CASSSTGKRYEQYF. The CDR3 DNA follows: TGTGCCAGCAGTTCAACGGGGAAAAGGTACGAGCAGTACTTC.

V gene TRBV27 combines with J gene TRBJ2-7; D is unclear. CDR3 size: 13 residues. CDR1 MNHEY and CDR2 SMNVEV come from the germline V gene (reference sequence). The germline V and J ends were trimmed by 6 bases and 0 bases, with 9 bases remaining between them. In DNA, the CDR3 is TGTGCCAGCAGCTACCACACCTCCTACGAGCAGTACTTC. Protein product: CASSYHTSYEQYF.

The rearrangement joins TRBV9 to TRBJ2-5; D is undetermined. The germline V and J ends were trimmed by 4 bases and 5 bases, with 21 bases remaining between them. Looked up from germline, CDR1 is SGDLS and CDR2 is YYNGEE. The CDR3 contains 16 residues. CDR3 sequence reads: CASSSTPHMSEETQYF. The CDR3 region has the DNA TGTGCCAGCAGCTCCACGCCCCACATGAGTGAGGAGACCCAGTACTTC.

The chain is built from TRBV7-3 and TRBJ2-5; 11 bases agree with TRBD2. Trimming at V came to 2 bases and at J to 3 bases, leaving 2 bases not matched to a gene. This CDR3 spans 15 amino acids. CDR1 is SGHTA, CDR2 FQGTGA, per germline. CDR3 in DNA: TGTGCCAGCAGCTTACAACTAGCGGGAGAAGAGACCCAGTACTTC. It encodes CASSLQLAGEETQYF.

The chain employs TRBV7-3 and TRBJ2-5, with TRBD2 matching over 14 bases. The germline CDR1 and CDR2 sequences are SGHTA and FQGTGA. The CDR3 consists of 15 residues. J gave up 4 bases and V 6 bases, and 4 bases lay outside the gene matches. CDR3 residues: CASSPGTSGRETQYF. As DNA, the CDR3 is TGTGCCAGCAGTCCCGGGACTAGCGGGAGAGAGACCCAGTACTTC. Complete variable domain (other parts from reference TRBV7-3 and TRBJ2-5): GAGVSQTPSNKVTEKGKYVELRCDPISGHTALYWYRQSLGQGPEFLIYFQGTGAADDSGLPNDRFFAVRPEGSVSTLKIQRTERGDSAVYLCASSPGTSGRETQYFGPGTRLLVL.

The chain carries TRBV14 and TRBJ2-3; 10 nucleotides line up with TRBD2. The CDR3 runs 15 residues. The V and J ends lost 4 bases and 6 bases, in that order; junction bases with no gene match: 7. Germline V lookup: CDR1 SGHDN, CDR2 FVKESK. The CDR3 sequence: CASSPPSGRLDTQYF. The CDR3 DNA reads TGTGCCAGCAGCCCGCCTAGCGGGAGATTGGATACGCAGTATTTT. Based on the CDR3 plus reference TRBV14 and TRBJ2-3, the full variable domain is EAGVTQFPSHSVIEKGQTVTLRCDPISGHDNLYWYRRVMGKEIKFLLHFVKESKQDESGMPNNRFLAERTGGTYSTLKVQPAELEDSGVYFCASSPPSGRLDTQYFGPGTRLTVL.

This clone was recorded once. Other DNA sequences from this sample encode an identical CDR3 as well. In nucleotides, the CDR3 is TGTGCCAGCAGCTTGGGGGGGAACACTGAAGCTTTCTTT. It is translated as CASSLGGNTEAFF. The chain has TRBV5-5 and TRBJ1-1; the D is unclear. The V and J ends lost 0 bases and 1 base respectively, with 4 bases between them. Germline CDR1 reads SGHKS; CDR2 reads YYEKEE (reference sequence). CDR3 size: 13 residues. The full variable domain, rest sourced from reference TRBV5-5 and TRBJ1-1, is DAGVTQSPTHLIKTRGQQVTLRCSPISGHKSVSWYQQVLGQGPQFIFQYYEKEERGRGNFPDRFSARQFPNYSSELNVNALLLGDSALYLCASSLGGNTEAFFGQGTRLTVV.

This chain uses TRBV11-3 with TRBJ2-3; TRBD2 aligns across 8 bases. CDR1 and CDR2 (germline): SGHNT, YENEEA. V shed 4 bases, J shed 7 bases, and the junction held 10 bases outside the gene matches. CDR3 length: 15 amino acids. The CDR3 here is CASSSGLAPPNTQYF. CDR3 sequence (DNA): TGTGCCAGCAGCTCCGGACTAGCACCACCGAATACGCAGTATTTT.

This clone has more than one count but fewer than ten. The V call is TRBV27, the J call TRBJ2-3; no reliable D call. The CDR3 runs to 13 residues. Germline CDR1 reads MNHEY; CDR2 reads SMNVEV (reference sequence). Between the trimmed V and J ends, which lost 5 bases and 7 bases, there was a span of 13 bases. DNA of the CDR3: TGTGCCAGCAGTCCCGGTGTCGGAAATACGCAGTATTTT. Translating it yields CASSPGVGNTQYF.

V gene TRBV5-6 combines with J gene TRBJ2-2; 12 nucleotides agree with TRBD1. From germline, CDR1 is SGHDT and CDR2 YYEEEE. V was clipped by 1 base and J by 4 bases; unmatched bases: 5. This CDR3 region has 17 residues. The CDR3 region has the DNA TGTGCCAGCAGCTTGTGGGGACAGGGGGCGTCCACCGGGGAGCTGTTTTTT. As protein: CASSLWGQGASTGELFF.

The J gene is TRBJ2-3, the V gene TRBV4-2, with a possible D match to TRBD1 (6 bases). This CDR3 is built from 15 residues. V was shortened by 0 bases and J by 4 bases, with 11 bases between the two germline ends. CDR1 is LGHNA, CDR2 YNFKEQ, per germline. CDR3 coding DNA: TGTGCCAGCAGCCAAGATCAGGGGCACGCAGATACGCAGTATTTT. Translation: CASSQDQGHADTQYF.

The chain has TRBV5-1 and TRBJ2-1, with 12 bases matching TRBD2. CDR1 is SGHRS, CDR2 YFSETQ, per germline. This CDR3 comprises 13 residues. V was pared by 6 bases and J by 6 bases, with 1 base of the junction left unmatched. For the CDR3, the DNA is TGCGCCAGCAAACTAGCGGGAGGCAATGAGCAGTTCTTC. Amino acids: CASKLAGGNEQFF.

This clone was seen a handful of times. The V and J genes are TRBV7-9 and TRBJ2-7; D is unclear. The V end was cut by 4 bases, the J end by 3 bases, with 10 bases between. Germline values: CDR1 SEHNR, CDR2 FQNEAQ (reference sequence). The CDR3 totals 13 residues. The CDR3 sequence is CASSSRPSYEQYF. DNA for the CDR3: TGTGCCAGCAGCTCAAGACCCAGCTACGAGCAGTACTTC.

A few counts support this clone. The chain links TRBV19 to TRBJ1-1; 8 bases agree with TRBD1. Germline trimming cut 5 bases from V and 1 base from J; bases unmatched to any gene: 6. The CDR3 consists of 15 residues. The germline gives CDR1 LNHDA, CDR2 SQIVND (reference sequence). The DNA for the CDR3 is TGTGCCAGTAGTTTTTACAGGGGGAAGAACACTGAAGCTTTCTTT. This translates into CASSFYRGKNTEAFF.

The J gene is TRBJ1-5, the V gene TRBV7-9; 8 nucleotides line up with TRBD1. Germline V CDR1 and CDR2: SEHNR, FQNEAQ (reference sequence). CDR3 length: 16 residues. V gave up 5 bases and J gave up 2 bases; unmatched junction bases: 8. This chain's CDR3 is CASSPSGQGGNQPQHF. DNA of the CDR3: TGTGCCAGCAGCCCTAGCGGACAGGGCGGCAATCAGCCCCAGCATTTT.

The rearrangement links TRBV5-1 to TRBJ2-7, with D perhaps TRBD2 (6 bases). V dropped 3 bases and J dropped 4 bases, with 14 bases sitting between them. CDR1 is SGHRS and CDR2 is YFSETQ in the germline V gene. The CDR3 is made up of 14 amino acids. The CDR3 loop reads CASSSERGLYEQYF. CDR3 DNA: TGCGCCAGCAGCTCCGAACGAGGACTATACGAGCAGTACTTC. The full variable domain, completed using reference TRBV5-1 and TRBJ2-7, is KAGVTQTPRYLIKTRGQQVTLSCSPISGHRSVSWYQQTPGQGLQFLFEYFSETQRNKGNFPGRFSGRQFSNSRSEMNVSTLELGDSALYLCASSSERGLYEQYFGPGTRLTVT.

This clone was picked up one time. Here the CDR3 reads CAIGMTGGVRNTQYF. The CDR3 coding sequence is TGTGCCATCGGAATGACAGGGGGGGTGCGGAATACGCAGTATTTT. The genes are TRBV24-1 and TRBJ2-3; 9 bases are a match to TRBD1. This CDR3 comprises 15 residues. The ends lost 11 bases at V and 7 bases at J; junction bases unmatched: 15. Germline CDR1 KGHDR, CDR2 SFDVKD.

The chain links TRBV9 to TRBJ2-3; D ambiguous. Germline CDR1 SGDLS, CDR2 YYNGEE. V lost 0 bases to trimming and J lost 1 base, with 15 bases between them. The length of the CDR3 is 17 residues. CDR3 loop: CASSVAGSLRGTDTQYF. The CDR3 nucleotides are TGTGCCAGCAGCGTAGCAGGAAGCCTACGGGGCACAGATACGCAGTATTTT.

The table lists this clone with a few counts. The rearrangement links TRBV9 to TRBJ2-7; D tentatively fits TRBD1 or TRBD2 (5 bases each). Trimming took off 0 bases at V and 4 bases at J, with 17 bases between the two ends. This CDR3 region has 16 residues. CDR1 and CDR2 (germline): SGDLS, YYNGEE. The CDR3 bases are TGTGCCAGCAGCGTAGCTGGTCCGGGACCCCCGTACGAGCAGTACTTC. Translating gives CASSVAGPGPPYEQYF.